Presented here are 21 T cell receptor beta chains from one specimen sequenced in a study of cytomegalovirus exposure and HLA in healthy donors. Using immunoSEQ multiplex PCR, the repertoire was profiled, and TCRdb retains in-frame clones only, with some absent. The data show about 110,000 clones, approximately 94% seen once. The sample was PBMCs. All receptors come from a young woman in good health and CMV-seronegative.

The V gene is TRBV5-1, the J gene TRBJ2-5; D remains unclear. This CDR3 spans 14 amino acids. The ends were cut back, 1 base at V and 5 bases at J, with 12 bases in the middle. Germline CDR1 reads SGHRS; CDR2 reads YFSETQ. The CDR3 reads CASSLLGGGETQYF. The CDR3 bases are TGCGCCAGCAGCTTGTTAGGCGGTGGGGAGACCCAGTACTTC.

The chain couples TRBV7-3 to TRBJ2-3, with D possibly TRBD2 on 5 matching bases. V was shortened by 4 bases and J by 6 bases, with 14 bases between the two germline ends. The length of the CDR3 is 14 residues. CDR1 is SGHTA, CDR2 FQGTGA, per germline. In DNA form, the CDR3 reads TGTGCCAGCAGCTCCCTGGGAGCCGGGGATACGCAGTATTTT. This sequence encodes CASSSLGAGDTQYF.

V gene TRBV6-5 combines with J gene TRBJ1-2; maybe TRBD1 (5 bases). Germline CDR1 MNHEY, CDR2 SVGAGI. V lost 5 bases and J lost 5, with 18 bases in between. The CDR3 consists of 15 residues. The CDR3 bases are TGTGCCAGCAGTGCCCCCCGGGGGGGAGGGTATGGCTACACCTTC. Its translation: CASSAPRGGGYGYTF.

CDR3 nucleotide sequence: TGTGCCAGTAGAACGACAGGGAACTATGGCTACACCTTC. Its protein product is CASRTTGNYGYTF. The rearrangement uses TRBV19 and TRBJ1-2, with 7 bases lining up with TRBD1. The CDR3 is made up of 13 amino acids. Germline V CDR1 and CDR2: LNHDA, SQIVND (reference sequence). With 6 bases clipped from V and 2 bases from J, the junction kept 3 bases outside the gene matches.

This chain links TRBV4-1 with TRBJ1-1; 7 bases map to TRBD1. CDR1 and CDR2 (germline): MGHRA, YSYEKL. Trimming cost V 5 bases and J 4 bases; bases outside gene matches: 7. The CDR3 has 14 residues. CDR3: CASSEQGESTEAFF. The CDR3 coding sequence is TGCGCCAGCAGCGAGCAGGGGGAGAGCACTGAAGCTTTCTTT.

The CDR3 spells CASSMVGQPNDEQFF. The CDR3, as DNA: TGTGCCAGTAGTATGGTCGGACAGCCTAACGATGAGCAGTTCTTC. The chain carries TRBV19 and TRBJ2-1; D might be TRBD1 (6 bases). The CDR3 covers 15 residues. V was pared by 3 bases and J by 8 bases, with 17 bases between. Germline assignment: CDR1 LNHDA and CDR2 SQIVND (reference sequence).

This chain joins TRBV5-4 and TRBJ2-2, with 11 bases lining up with TRBD2. The CDR3 has 18 residues. Germline V gene sequence: CDR1 SGHNT, CDR2 YYREEE (reference sequence). Trimming cost V 4 bases and J 6 bases; bases outside gene matches: 14. CDR3: CASSLDRSGGVLSGELFF. DNA of the CDR3: TGTGCCAGCAGCCTCGACCGTAGCGGGGGGGTTTTATCCGGGGAGCTGTTTTTT.

J is TRBJ2-3 and V is TRBV5-6, with 9 nucleotides matching TRBD1. J gave up 3 bases and V 3 bases, and 8 bases lay outside the gene matches. In germline, CDR1 is SGHDT, CDR2 YYEEEE. The CDR3 loop spans 16 amino acids. CDR3 nucleotides: TGTGCCAGCAGCTGGAAAACAGGGGGCGCGACAGATACGCAGTATTTT. Translation gives CASSWKTGGATDTQYF. The full variable domain, its missing parts supplied by reference TRBV5-6 and TRBJ2-3, is DAGVTQSPTHLIKTRGQQVTLRCSPKSGHDTVSWYQQALGQGPQFIFQYYEEEERQRGNFPDRFSGHQFPNYSSELNVNALLLGDSALYLCASSWKTGGATDTQYFGPGTRLTVL.

V and J are TRBV18 and TRBJ2-3, with D possibly matching TRBD1 (5 bases). The CDR3 is 15 residues long. Trimming removed 8 bases at V and 1 base at J, with 16 bases between. The germline gives CDR1 KGHSH, CDR2 LQKENI. The CDR3 nucleotides read TGTGCCAGCACAGCTCTGGGCAGGGGCACAGATACGCAGTATTTT. It is translated as CASTALGRGTDTQYF.

The chain employs TRBV5-1 and TRBJ2-2; D may be TRBD1 (5 bases). CDR1 and CDR2 (germline): SGHRS, YFSETQ. With 3 bases removed from V and 7 bases from J, the gap between germline ends came to 7 bases. This CDR3 has 12 amino acids. CDR3 nucleotide sequence: TGCGCCAGCAGCTCGGACATCGGGGAGCTGTTTTTT. It specifies CASSSDIGELFF.

J is TRBJ2-3 and V is TRBV6-1; the match to TRBD2 covers 13 bases. The germline gives CDR1 MNHNS, CDR2 SASEGT. The junction had 9 bases not matched to a gene; V was cut back by 4 bases and J by 2 bases. The CDR3 is made up of 18 amino acids. The CDR3 protein is CASSVGLAGVIITDTQYF. In DNA, the CDR3 is TGTGCCAGCAGTGTAGGACTAGCGGGGGTGATTATCACAGATACGCAGTATTTT.

This clone came up once. This chain connects TRBV4-2 to TRBJ2-2; maybe TRBD2 (6 bases). The V gene's germline CDR1 is LGHNA and CDR2 YNFKEQ. This CDR3 is 17 amino acids long. V gave up 1 base and J gave up 7 bases, with 19 bases separating them. CDR3 DNA sequence: TGTGCCAGCAGCCAAGGGGACCAAGCGGGTGGCGGCGGGGAGCTGTTTTTT. It is translated as CASSQGDQAGGGGELFF.

V usage is TRBV5-1 and J usage is TRBJ2-1, with TRBD1 as a possible D gene (6 bases). CDR3 size: 17 residues. Deletions cut 0 bases from V and 5 bases from J, with 18 bases between. Germline V gives CDR1 SGHRS, CDR2 YFSETQ. The CDR3 loop is CASSLVGGGSLNNEQFF. The DNA of the CDR3 is TGCGCCAGCAGCTTGGTTGGGGGCGGAAGTCTCAACAATGAGCAGTTCTTC. The variable domain in full, completed from reference TRBV5-1 and TRBJ2-1, reads KAGVTQTPRYLIKTRGQQVTLSCSPISGHRSVSWYQQTPGQGLQFLFEYFSETQRNKGNFPGRFSGRQFSNSRSEMNVSTLELGDSALYLCASSLVGGGSLNNEQFFGPGTRLTVL.

V and J are TRBV5-4 and TRBJ2-3; TRBD1 aligns across 7 bases. CDR1 and CDR2 from the germline V gene are SGHNT and YYREEE (reference sequence). This CDR3 has 14 amino acids. V lost 3 bases to trimming and J lost 5 bases; unmatched junction nucleotides: 6. The CDR3 region has the DNA TGTGCCAGCAGCTCTGGGACAGATCAAGATACGCAGTATTTT. It yields the protein CASSSGTDQDTQYF.

The gene calls are TRBV6-5 and TRBJ2-7; TRBD1 aligns across 8 bases. CDR3 length: 14 residues. Germline V gene sequence: CDR1 MNHEY, CDR2 SVGAGI. The junction had 4 bases not matched to a gene; V was cut back by 5 bases and J by 1 base. This CDR3 reads CASSKWTGSYEQYF. The CDR3 DNA sequence: TGTGCCAGCAGTAAATGGACAGGGTCCTACGAGCAGTACTTC.

The chain recombines TRBV7-9 with TRBJ1-2; D call uncertain. The V and J ends lost 2 bases and 2 bases respectively, with 9 bases between them. CDR1 SEHNR and CDR2 FQNEAQ come from the germline V gene (reference sequence). This CDR3 region has 14 residues. DNA for the CDR3: TGTGCCAGCAGCTTACGGGATATGAACTATGGCTACACCTTC. Translating it yields CASSLRDMNYGYTF.

The V call is TRBV27, the J call TRBJ2-3; 10 nucleotides agree with TRBD2. V was pared by 6 bases and J by 3 bases, with 6 bases of the junction left unmatched. CDR1 and CDR2 from the germline V gene are MNHEY and SMNVEV (reference sequence). CDR3 length equals 15 residues. CDR3 nucleotide sequence: TGTGCCAGCAGATGGAGAGCGGGGGGGACAGATACGCAGTATTTT. Its protein is CASRWRAGGTDTQYF.

The chain carries TRBV7-8 and TRBJ2-7; perhaps TRBD1 as D (5 bases). CDR3 length: 14 residues. CDR1 and CDR2 from the germline V gene are SGHVS and FQNEAQ. The V gene lost 3 bases and the J gene lost 3 bases, with 12 bases spanning the gap. In nucleotides, the CDR3 is TGTGCCAGCAGCTTCCTCAGGGCTAGCTACGAGCAGTACTTC. This gives the protein CASSFLRASYEQYF.

The rearrangement uses TRBV7-3 and TRBJ1-1; no definite D call. The germline gives CDR1 SGHTA, CDR2 FQGTGA. Trimming took 2 bases from V and 1 from J, leaving 5 bases between them. The CDR3 totals 13 residues. DNA of the CDR3: TGTGCCAGCAGCTTATGGCAGAACACTGAAGCTTTCTTT. This codes for CASSLWQNTEAFF.

This clone was observed a single time. The V and J genes are TRBV4-1 and TRBJ2-1; 12 nucleotides align to TRBD2. This CDR3 has 17 amino acids. Trimming at V came to 1 base and at J to 7 bases, leaving 8 bases not matched to a gene. CDR1 MGHRA and CDR2 YSYEKL come from the germline V gene. For the CDR3, the DNA is TGCGCCAGCAGCCAAGGACCCCTAGCGGGGGGGCGGAATGAGCAGTTCTTC. Translating gives CASSQGPLAGGRNEQFF.

CDR3 coding DNA: TGTGCCAGTACCGCACGGTGGGGAGGTGAGCAGTTCTTC. Translation: CASTARWGGEQFF. The chain combines TRBV19 with TRBJ2-1, with D perhaps TRBD2 (6 bases). Germline CDR1 LNHDA, CDR2 SQIVND (reference sequence). The CDR3 is made up of 13 amino acids. Trimming cost V 7 bases and J 9 bases, with 16 bases left between them. Based on the CDR3 plus reference TRBV19 and TRBJ2-1, the full variable domain is DGGITQSPKYLFRKEGQNVTLSCEQNLNHDAMYWYRQDPGQGLRLIYYSQIVNDFQKGDIAEGYSVSREKKESFPLTVTSAQKNPTAFYLCASTARWGGEQFFGPGTRLTVL.